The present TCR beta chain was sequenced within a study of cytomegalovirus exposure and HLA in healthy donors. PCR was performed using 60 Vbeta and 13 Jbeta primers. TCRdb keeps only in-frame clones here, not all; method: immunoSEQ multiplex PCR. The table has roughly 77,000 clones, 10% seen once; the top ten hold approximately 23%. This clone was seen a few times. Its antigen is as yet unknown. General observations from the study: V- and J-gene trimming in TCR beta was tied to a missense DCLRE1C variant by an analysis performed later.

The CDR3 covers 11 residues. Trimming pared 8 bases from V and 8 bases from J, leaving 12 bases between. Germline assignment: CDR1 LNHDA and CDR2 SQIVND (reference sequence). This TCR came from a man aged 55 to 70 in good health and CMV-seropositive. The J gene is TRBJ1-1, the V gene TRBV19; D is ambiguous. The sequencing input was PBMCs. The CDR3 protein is CASGGSQEAFF. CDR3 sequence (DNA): TGTGCCAGTGGTGGCAGTCAGGAAGCTTTCTTT.